What follows describes a single T cell receptor beta chain. Its antigen is not identified. This CDR3 has 14 amino acids. Trimming took 2 bases from V and 4 from J; bases not matched to a gene: 5. Germline loops: CDR1 MNHEY, CDR2 SMNVEV (reference sequence). This sample was included in a study of PD-1 blockade in classical Hodgkin lymphoma. Study-level points and caveats: Reports indicated that newly diagnosed patients had lower baseline TCR diversity than healthy donors did. CD8+ TCR diversity did not rise significantly by C4D1, unlike CD4+.

Each patient relapsed following autologous stem cell transplantation, and prior brentuximab vedotin exposure differed. The investigators isolated CD8+ T cells from thawed PBMCs using magnetic negative selection. Complete response, partial response or progressive disease constituted the best response categories observed. Sequenced by immunoSEQ multiplex PCR; TCRdb stores in-frame clones only, minus some. The sample gives some 1,600 clones, roughly 80% of which show up once; about a quarter is in the top ten. This TCR derives from a human donor with classical Hodgkin lymphoma. This material consisted of CD8+ T cells from blood, taken at baseline. The chain is built from TRBV27 and TRBJ2-7; 7 nucleotides agree with TRBD2. In DNA form, the CDR3 reads TGTGCCAGCAGTTTAAAAGCGGGGCTGTACGAGCAGTACTTC. The encoded protein is CASSLKAGLYEQYF.